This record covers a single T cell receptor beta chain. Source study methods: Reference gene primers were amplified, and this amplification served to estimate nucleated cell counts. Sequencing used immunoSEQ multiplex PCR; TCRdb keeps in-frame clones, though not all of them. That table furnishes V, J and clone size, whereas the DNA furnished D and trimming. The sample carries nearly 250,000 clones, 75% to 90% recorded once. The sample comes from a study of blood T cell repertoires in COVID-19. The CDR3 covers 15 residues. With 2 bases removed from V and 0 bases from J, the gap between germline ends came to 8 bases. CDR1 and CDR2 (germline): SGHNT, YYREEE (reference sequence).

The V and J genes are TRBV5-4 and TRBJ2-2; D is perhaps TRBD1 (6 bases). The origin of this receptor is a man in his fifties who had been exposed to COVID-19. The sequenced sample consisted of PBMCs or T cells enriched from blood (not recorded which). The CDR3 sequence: CASSFRTANTGELFF. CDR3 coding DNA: TGTGCCAGCAGCTTTAGGACAGCGAACACCGGGGAGCTGTTTTTT.